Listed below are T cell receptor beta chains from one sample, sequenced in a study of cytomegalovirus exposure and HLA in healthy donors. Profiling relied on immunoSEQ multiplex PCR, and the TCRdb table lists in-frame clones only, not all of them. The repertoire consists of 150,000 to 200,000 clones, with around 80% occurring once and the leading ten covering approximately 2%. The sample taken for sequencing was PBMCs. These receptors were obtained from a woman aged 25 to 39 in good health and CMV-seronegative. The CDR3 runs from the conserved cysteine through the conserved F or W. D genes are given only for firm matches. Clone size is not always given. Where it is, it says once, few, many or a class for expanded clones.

CASSLAQGYEQFF,TGCGCCAGCAGCTTGGCCCAGGGGTATGAGCAGTTCTTC,NA,NA,TRBV5-1,TRBJ2-1
CASSLQISSPLHF,TGTGCCAGCAGCTTACAGATTTCGTCACCCCTCCACTTT,NA,once,TRBV7-6,TRBJ1-6
CAWATFSYEQYF,TGTGCCTGGGCTACCTTCTCCTACGAGCAGTACTTC,NA,once,TRBV30,TRBJ2-7
CASSAGWDQPQHF,TGTGCCAGCAGCGCAGGGTGGGATCAGCCCCAGCATTTT,NA,few,TRBV9,TRBJ1-5
CASSLGLPGTYEQYF,TGTGCCAGCAGCTTGGGGCTCCCGGGGACCTACGAGCAGTACTTC,NA,NA,TRBV5-5,TRBJ2-7
CASSAVGASYEQYF,TGTGCCAGCTCCGCCGTGGGGGCTTCCTACGAGCAGTACTTC,NA,NA,TRBV18,TRBJ2-7
CASSLRYSNYGYTF,TGTGCCAGCAGCTTACGTTACAGCAACTATGGCTACACCTTC,NA,few,TRBV5-8,TRBJ1-2
CASSSTGGGHTEAFF,TGCGCCAGCAGCTCGACGGGGGGCGGGCACACTGAAGCTTTCTTT,NA,NA,TRBV5-1,TRBJ1-1
CASSGDGTWPDTQYF,TGTGCCAGCAGTGGCGACGGGACTTGGCCAGATACGCAGTATTTT,NA,few,TRBV6-6,TRBJ2-3
CASSSREGTQYF,TGCGCCAGCAGCTCTAGGGAGGGTACGCAGTATTTT,TRBD2,NA,TRBV10-1,TRBJ2-3
CASSRVRNTGELFF,TGCGCCAGTTCCAGGGTACGGAACACCGGGGAGCTGTTTTTT,NA,NA,TRBV5-1,TRBJ2-2
CASSSGISNQPQHF,TGCGCCAGCAGTTCAGGGATAAGCAATCAGCCCCAGCATTTT,NA,NA,TRBV5-1,TRBJ1-5
CAWNSGGAYEQYF,TGTGCCTGGAATAGCGGGGGGGCCTACGAGCAGTACTTC,TRBD2,NA,TRBV30,TRBJ2-7
CASSEQGQGYEQYF,TGTGCCAGCAGTGAACAGGGCCAGGGCTACGAGCAGTACTTC,NA,NA,TRBV2,TRBJ2-7
CASSWGSPGTGGNEQFF,TGTGCCAGCAGTTGGGGCTCTCCCGGGACAGGGGGCAATGAGCAGTTCTTC,TRBD1,NA,TRBV27,TRBJ2-1
CASSFSRGGGTSYEQYF,TGTGCCAGCAGTTTCTCCCGAGGGGGGGGGACTTCCTACGAGCAGTACTTC,NA,NA,TRBV27,TRBJ2-7
CASSYLQIANTGELFF,TGTGCCAGCAGTTACTTACAGATCGCGAACACCGGGGAGCTGTTTTTT,NA,NA,TRBV6-5,TRBJ2-2
CASNPGQGASGANVLTF,TGTGCCAGTAACCCGGGACAGGGGGCCTCTGGGGCCAACGTCCTGACTTTC,TRBD1,NA,TRBV19,TRBJ2-6
CATSGRDLEETQYF,TGTGCCACCAGCGGCCGGGACTTAGAAGAGACCCAGTACTTC,NA,NA,TRBV15,TRBJ2-5
CASSFGDRGDYGYTF,TGTGCCAGCAGCTTTGGGGACAGGGGGGATTATGGCTACACCTTC,TRBD1,NA,TRBV7-9,TRBJ1-2
CASSPGTGYDGELFF,TGTGCCAGCAGCCCCGGGACAGGGTATGACGGGGAGCTGTTTTTT,TRBD1,NA,TRBV7-7,TRBJ2-2
CASSLDSNYGYTF,TGTGCCAGCAGCCTTGACAGTAACTATGGCTACACCTTC,NA,NA,TRBV9,TRBJ1-2
CATSDFPGSELFF,TGCGCCACCTCGGACTTCCCCGGGTCGGAGCTGTTTTTT,NA,once,TRBV5-1,TRBJ2-2
CASTSGGVTDTQYF,TGTGCCAGCACTAGCGGGGGGGTCACAGATACGCAGTATTTT,TRBD2,NA,TRBV2,TRBJ2-3
CASTPEPPGSPQPQHF,TGTGCCAGTACCCCCGAACCCCCCGGGAGTCCTCAGCCCCAGCATTTT,NA,many,TRBV19,TRBJ1-5
CASSTGRGERETQYF,TGCGCCAGCAGCACTGGGAGGGGTGAGAGGGAGACCCAGTACTTC,TRBD2,NA,TRBV5-1,TRBJ2-5
CASSHGPGGTKNIQYF,TGCGCCAGCAGCCACGGGCCAGGGGGCACCAAAAACATTCAGTACTTC,TRBD1,NA,TRBV4-1,TRBJ2-4
CASITGGPSPNEQFF,TGTGCCAGCATAACGGGGGGGCCAAGCCCCAATGAGCAGTTCTTC,TRBD2,NA,TRBV4-2,TRBJ2-1
CASSLGTNTEAFF,TGTGCCAGCTCACTTGGGACAAACACTGAAGCTTTCTTT,NA,NA,TRBV18,TRBJ1-1
CASGPGETNYNSPLHF,TGTGCCAGCGGGCCGGGGGAGACTAACTATAATTCACCCCTCCACTTT,NA,NA,TRBV4-2,TRBJ1-6
CASSYTGQGALSPLHF,TGTGCCAGCAGTTATACGGGACAGGGGGCTCTTTCACCCCTCCACTTT,TRBD1,NA,TRBV2,TRBJ1-6
CASSYQTSGGFNEQFF,TGTGCCAGCAGTTACCAGACTAGCGGGGGGTTTAATGAGCAGTTCTTC,TRBD2,once,TRBV6-5,TRBJ2-1
CASKEQGSANEKLFF,TGTGCCAGCAAAGAACAGGGTTCCGCTAATGAAAAACTGTTTTTT,NA,NA,TRBV6-6,TRBJ1-4
CASSKRASYEQYF,TGTGCCAGTTCGAAGCGGGCCTCCTACGAGCAGTACTTC,NA,NA,TRBV5-4,TRBJ2-7
CAIADRGSNVLTF,TGTGCCATCGCGGACAGGGGCTCCAACGTCCTGACTTTC,TRBD1,many,TRBV10-3,TRBJ2-6
CASSSPGARGGGELFF,TGCGCCAGCAGCTCCCCCGGGGCCCGCGGGGGCGGGGAGCTGTTTTTT,TRBD2,NA,TRBV4-3,TRBJ2-2
CASSLRRTGRPYEQYF,TGTGCCAGCAGTCTCCGACGGACAGGGCGACCCTACGAGCAGTACTTC,TRBD1,NA,TRBV27,TRBJ2-7
CASSEQGRDEQYF,TGTGCCAGCAGTGAACAGGGTAGGGACGAGCAGTACTTC,NA,NA,TRBV2,TRBJ2-7
CASSVAGSGGLETQYF,TGTGCCAGCAGCGTAGCAGGTAGCGGGGGACTAGAGACCCAGTACTTC,TRBD2,NA,TRBV9,TRBJ2-5
CASSLDTPYGYTF,TGTGCCAGCAGCTTAGACACCCCCTATGGCTACACCTTC,NA,NA,TRBV7-2,TRBJ1-2
CSVYGTGENQPQHF,TGCAGCGTTTACGGGACAGGGGAGAATCAGCCCCAGCATTTT,TRBD1,NA,TRBV29-1,TRBJ1-5
CASSLGRFSTDTQYF,TGCGCCAGCAGCTTGGGCCGGTTTAGCACAGATACGCAGTATTTT,NA,NA,TRBV5-1,TRBJ2-3
CAWSSGQPRNTIYF,TGTGCCTGGAGTTCGGGACAGCCGAGGAACACCATATATTTT,TRBD1,NA,TRBV30,TRBJ1-3
CASSPRLAGGVYNEQFF,TGTGCCAGCAGCCCTCGACTAGCGGGGGGGGTCTACAATGAGCAGTTCTTC,TRBD2,NA,TRBV7-9,TRBJ2-1
CASSPGNRKYGYTF,TGTGCCAGCAGCCCAGGGAACAGGAAGTATGGCTACACCTTC,NA,few,TRBV27,TRBJ1-2
CASSFRTGANTGELFF,TGTGCCAGCAGCTTTAGGACAGGGGCGAACACCGGGGAGCTGTTTTTT,TRBD1,NA,TRBV7-8,TRBJ2-2
CASSFRGAWETQYF,TGTGCCAGCAGCTTCAGGGGGGCTTGGGAGACCCAGTACTTC,NA,NA,TRBV7-2,TRBJ2-5
CAWSVLQNYGYTF,TGTGCCTGGAGTGTTCTCCAGAACTATGGCTACACCTTC,NA,NA,TRBV30,TRBJ1-2
CASSLGQGSIYGYTF,TGTGCCAGCAGCTTAGGACAGGGGAGTATCTATGGCTACACCTTC,TRBD1,once,TRBV7-2,TRBJ1-2
CASAPTGVDEKLFF,TGTGCCAGCGCCCCTACGGGGGTCGATGAAAAACTGTTTTTT,NA,NA,TRBV6-1,TRBJ1-4
CATSRERRSDSYEQYF,TGTGCCACCAGCAGAGAACGACGGTCTGACTCTTACGAGCAGTACTTC,NA,NA,TRBV15,TRBJ2-7
CASSQDVRQRSYEQYF,TGCGCCAGCAGCCAAGATGTACGGCAGCGGTCCTACGAGCAGTACTTC,NA,NA,TRBV4-3,TRBJ2-7